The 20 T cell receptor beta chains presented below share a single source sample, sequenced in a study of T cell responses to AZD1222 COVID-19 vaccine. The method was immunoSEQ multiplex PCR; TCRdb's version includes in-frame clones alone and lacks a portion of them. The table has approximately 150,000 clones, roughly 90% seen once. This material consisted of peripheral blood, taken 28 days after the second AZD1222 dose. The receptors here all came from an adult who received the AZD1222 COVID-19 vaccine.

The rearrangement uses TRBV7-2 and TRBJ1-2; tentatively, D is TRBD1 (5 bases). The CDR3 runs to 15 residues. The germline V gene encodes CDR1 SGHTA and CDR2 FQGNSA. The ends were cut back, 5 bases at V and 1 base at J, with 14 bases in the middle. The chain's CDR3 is CASSAKGPLNYGYTF. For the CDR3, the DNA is TGTGCCAGCAGCGCCAAGGGACCGCTTAACTATGGCTACACCTTC.

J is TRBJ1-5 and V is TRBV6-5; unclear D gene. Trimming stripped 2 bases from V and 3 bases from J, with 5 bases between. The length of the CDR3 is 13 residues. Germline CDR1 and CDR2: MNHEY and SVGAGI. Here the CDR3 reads CASSYRDNQPQHF. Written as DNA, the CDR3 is TGTGCCAGCAGTTACAGGGACAATCAGCCCCAGCATTTT.

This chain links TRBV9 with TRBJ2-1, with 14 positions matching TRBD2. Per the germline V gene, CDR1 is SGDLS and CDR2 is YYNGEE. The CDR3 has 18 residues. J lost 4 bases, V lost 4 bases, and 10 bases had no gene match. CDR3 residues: CASSPGTSGRGRYNEQFF. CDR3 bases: TGTGCCAGCAGCCCAGGGACTAGCGGGAGAGGAAGGTACAATGAGCAGTTCTTC.

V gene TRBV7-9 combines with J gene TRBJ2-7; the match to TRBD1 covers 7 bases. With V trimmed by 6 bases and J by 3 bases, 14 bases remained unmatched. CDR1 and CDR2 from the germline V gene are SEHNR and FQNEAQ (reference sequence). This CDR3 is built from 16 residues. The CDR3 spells CASSHRQGEYYYEQYF. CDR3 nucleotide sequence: TGTGCCAGCAGTCACAGACAGGGAGAATATTACTACGAGCAGTACTTC.

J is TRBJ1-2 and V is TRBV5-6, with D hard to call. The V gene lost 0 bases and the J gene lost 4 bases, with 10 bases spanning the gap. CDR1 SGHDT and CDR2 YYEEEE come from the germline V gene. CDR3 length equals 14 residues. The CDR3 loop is CASSLDGIPYGYTF. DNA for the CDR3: TGTGCCAGCAGCTTGGATGGGATCCCCTATGGCTACACCTTC.

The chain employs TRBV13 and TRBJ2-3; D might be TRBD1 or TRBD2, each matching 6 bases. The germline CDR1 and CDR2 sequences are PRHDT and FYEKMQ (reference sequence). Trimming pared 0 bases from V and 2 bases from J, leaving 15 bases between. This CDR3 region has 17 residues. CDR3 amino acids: CASSLGDRGAPTDTQYF. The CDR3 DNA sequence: TGTGCCAGCAGCTTAGGGGATAGGGGGGCCCCCACAGATACGCAGTATTTT.

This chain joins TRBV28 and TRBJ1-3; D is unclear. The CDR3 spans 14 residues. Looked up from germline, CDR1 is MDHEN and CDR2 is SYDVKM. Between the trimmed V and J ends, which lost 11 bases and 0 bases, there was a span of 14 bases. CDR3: CASSAEHSGNTIYF. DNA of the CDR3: TGTGCCTCCTCGGCGGAGCACTCTGGAAACACCATATATTTT.

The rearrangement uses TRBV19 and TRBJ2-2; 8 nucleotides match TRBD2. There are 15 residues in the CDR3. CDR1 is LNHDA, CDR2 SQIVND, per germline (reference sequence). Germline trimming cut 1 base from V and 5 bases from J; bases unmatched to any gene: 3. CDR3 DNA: TGTGCCAGTAGTATAGCCCCTAGCGGGACCGGGGAGCTGTTTTTT. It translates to CASSIAPSGTGELFF.

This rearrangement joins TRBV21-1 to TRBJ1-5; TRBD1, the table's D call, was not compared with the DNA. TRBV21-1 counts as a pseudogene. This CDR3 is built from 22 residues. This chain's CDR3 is CASSKGGGPDRGWGSSNQPQHF. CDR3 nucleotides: TGTGCCAGCAGCAAAGGCGGGGGCCCGGACAGGGGATGGGGGAGTAGCAATCAGCCCCAGCATTTT.

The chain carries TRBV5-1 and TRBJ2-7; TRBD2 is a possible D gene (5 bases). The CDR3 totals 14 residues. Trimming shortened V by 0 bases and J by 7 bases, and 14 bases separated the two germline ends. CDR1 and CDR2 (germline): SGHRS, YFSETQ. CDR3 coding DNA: TGCGCCAGCAGCTTGGGGGGAGATCCCTGGGAGCAGTACTTC. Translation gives CASSLGGDPWEQYF.

In nucleotides, the CDR3 is TGTGCCAGTAGTATAGGTGGACAGACCATCCAAGAGACCCAGTACTTC. As protein: CASSIGGQTIQETQYF. The chain has TRBV19 and TRBJ2-5; perhaps TRBD1 as D (6 bases). The CDR3 length is 16 residues. CDR1 and CDR2 (germline): LNHDA, SQIVND (reference sequence). V lost 1 base and J lost 1, with 13 bases in between.

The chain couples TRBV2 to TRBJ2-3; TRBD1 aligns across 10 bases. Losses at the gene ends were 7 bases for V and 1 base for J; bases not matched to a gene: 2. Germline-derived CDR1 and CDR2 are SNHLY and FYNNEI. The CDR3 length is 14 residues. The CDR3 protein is CASTGQGRTDTQYF. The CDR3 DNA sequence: TGTGCCAGCACGGGACAGGGGCGCACAGATACGCAGTATTTT.

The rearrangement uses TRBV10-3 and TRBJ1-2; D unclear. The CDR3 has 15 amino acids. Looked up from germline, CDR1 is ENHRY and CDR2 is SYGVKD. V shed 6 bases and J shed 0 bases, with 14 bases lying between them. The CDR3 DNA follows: TGTGCCATCAGAGAAAACGGAGGAGCTAACTATGGCTACACCTTC. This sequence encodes CAIRENGGANYGYTF.

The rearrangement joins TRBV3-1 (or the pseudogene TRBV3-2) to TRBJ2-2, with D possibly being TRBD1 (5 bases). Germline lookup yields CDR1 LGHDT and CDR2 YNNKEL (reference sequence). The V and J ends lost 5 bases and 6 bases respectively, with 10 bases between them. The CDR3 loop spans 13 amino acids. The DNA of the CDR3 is TGTGCCAGCAGCTCCCCAGGGTCCGGGGAGCTGTTTTTT. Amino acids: CASSSPGSGELFF.

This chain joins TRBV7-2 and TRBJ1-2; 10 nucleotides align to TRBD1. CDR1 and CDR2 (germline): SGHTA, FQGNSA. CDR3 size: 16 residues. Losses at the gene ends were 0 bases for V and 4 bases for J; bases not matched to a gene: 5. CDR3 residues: CASSLAMTGGSYGYTF. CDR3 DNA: TGTGCCAGCAGCTTAGCGATGACAGGGGGCTCCTATGGCTACACCTTC.

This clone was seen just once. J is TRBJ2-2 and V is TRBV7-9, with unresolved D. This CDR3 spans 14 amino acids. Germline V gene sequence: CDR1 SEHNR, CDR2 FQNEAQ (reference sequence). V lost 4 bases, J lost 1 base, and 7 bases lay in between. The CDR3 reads CASSSYKNTGELFF. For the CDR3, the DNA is TGTGCCAGCAGCTCATACAAGAACACCGGGGAGCTGTTTTTT.

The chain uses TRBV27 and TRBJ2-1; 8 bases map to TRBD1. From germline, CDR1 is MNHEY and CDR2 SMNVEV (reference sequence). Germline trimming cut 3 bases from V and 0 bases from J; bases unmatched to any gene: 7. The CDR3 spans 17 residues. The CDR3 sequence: CASSFLGTGSSYNEQFF. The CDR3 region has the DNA TGTGCCAGCAGTTTTCTCGGGACAGGCAGCTCCTACAATGAGCAGTTCTTC.

CDR3 nucleotide sequence: TGTGCCAGCAGCGTCACAGGTGGCTCTGGAAACACCATATATTTT. Protein product: CASSVTGGSGNTIYF. This chain links TRBV9 with TRBJ1-3, with D possibly matching TRBD1 (5 bases). Between the trimmed V and J ends, which lost 2 bases and 0 bases, there was a span of 9 bases. The CDR3 sequence is 15 residues long. CDR1 and CDR2 from the germline V gene are SGDLS and YYNGEE.

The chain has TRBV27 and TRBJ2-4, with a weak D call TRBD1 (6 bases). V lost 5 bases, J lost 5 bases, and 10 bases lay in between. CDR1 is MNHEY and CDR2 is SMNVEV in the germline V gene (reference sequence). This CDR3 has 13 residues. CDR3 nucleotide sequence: TGTGCCAGCAGTAAGGGACAACAAAACATTCAGTACTTC. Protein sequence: CASSKGQQNIQYF.

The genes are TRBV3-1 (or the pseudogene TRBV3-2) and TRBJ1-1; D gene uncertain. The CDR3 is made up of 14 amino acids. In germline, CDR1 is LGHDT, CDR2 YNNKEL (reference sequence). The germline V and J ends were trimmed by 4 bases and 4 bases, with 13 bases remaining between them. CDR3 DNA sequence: TGTGCCAGCAGCCCTGCCTACGGGAGCACTGAAGCTTTCTTT. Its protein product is CASSPAYGSTEAFF.